Listed below are T cell receptor beta chains from one sample, sequenced in a study of blood T cell repertoires in COVID-19. Assay: immunoSEQ multiplex PCR; the TCRdb copy retains only in-frame clones and omits some. The repertoire holds 150,000 to 200,000 clones, roughly 79% seen once, with about 26% in the top ten. The sequencing sample was made of peripheral blood. These TCRs come from a woman in her sixties or seventies with acute or convalescent COVID-19. The CDR3 runs from the conserved cysteine through the conserved F or W.

>TRBV15|TRBJ2-2
CATSRDLAGATGELFF
>TRBV30|TRBJ1-2
CAGHGAANYGYTF
>TRBV10-3|TRBJ1-5
CAISERTDNQPQHF
>TRBV7-2|TRBJ2-1
CASSLVGGDNEQFF
>TRBV3-1/TRBV3-2|TRBJ2-1
CASSPRTSGSYNEQFF
>TRBV19|TRBJ2-1
CASRSVAGGNEQFF
>TRBV4-2|TRBJ2-7
CASSPPGVSEQYF
>TRBV5-1|TRBJ2-1
CASSSTDGSSYNEQFF
>TRBV30|TRBJ2-2
CASTRSNTGELFF
>TRBV18|TRBJ1-6
CASSRGQGLGSPLHF
>TRBV5-1|TRBJ2-1
CASSLDSNNEQFF
>TRBV7-9|TRBJ2-1
CASSGFEGRSYNEQFF
>TRBV25-1|TRBJ2-5
CASIDQGLAGVEETQYF
>TRBV21-1|TRBJ2-7
CASSKALILAGEIHYEQYF
>TRBV6-5|TRBJ1-1
CASRDTTNTEAFF
>TRBV19|TRBJ2-3
CASSGQSTDTQYF
>TRBV30|TRBJ2-2
CAKQGEGATGELFF
>TRBV3-1/TRBV3-2|TRBJ1-2
CASSPPGQGVYGYTF
>TRBV6-2/TRBV6-3|TRBJ1-1
CASSYGGVEFTEAFF
>TRBV6-5|TRBJ1-1
CASSYSIRAEAFF
>TRBV11-2|TRBJ2-3
CASSLVGSTLDTQYF
>TRBV27|TRBJ1-2
CASSHLDPGQGRYGYTF
>TRBV27|TRBJ1-5
CASSSGTGGFQPQHF
>TRBV7-2|TRBJ2-3
CASSLAGLAGSTDTQYF
>TRBV12-3/TRBV12-4|TRBJ2-1
CASTLGQGLGEFF
>TRBV9|TRBJ1-1
CASSLRGQGTEAFF
>TRBV18|TRBJ1-4
CASSSSLDEKLFF
>TRBV5-4|TRBJ2-5
CASSLRGLETQYF
>TRBV5-1|TRBJ1-2
CASSFGDRESGYTF
>TRBV27|TRBJ2-7
CASSTPPIGQGFYEQYF
>TRBV5-1|TRBJ2-7
CASRIGGSEQYF
>TRBV24-1|TRBJ1-1
CATSQGGEAFF
>TRBV12-3/TRBV12-4|TRBJ1-2
CASSTGTHYGYTF
>TRBV3-1/TRBV3-2|TRBJ2-2
CASSQNRETGELFF
>TRBV29-1|TRBJ1-2
CSVGVSGDGYTF
>TRBV15|TRBJ2-3
CATSRDLGTAAGTQYF
>TRBV2|TRBJ2-7
CASSQGREAYEQYF
>TRBV13|TRBJ2-7
CASSFWGREGFYEQYF
>TRBV11-1|TRBJ1-2
CASSPGSRPYMYGYTF
>TRBV3-1/TRBV3-2|TRBJ1-1
CASSQDSRRTINLNTEAFF
>TRBV9|TRBJ2-7
CASSPYTGAHEQYF
>TRBV3-1/TRBV3-2|TRBJ2-5
CASSQDRRGGRETQYF
>TRBV3-1/TRBV3-2|TRBJ1-2
CASSQVTDQGNYGYTF
>TRBV5-1|TRBJ2-3
CASSLVAGLASTDTQYF
>TRBV6-6|TRBJ1-5
CASSNSNQPQHF
>TRBV6-2/TRBV6-3|TRBJ2-7
CASSLLSSGSYEQYF
>TRBV7-6|TRBJ2-3
CASSLSGRSTDTQYF
>TRBV5-1|TRBJ1-1
CASSLGTSTEAFF
>TRBV12-3/TRBV12-4|TRBJ1-3
CASSRFSGNTIYF
>TRBV19|TRBJ2-1
CASSQQGYDEQFF
>TRBV29-1|TRBJ2-5
CSVELDYETQYF